One and the same sample provided the 16 T cell receptor beta chains below, sequenced in a study of regulatory T cells in long-lasting Graves disease. Time point here: newly diagnosed GD, antithyroid drugs for less than 3 months. PBMC RNA was the source of the TCR library. In building TCR beta libraries, iRepertoire HTBI primers were used together with Arm-PCR of CDR3 regions. TCRdb recomputed calls from the multiplex PCR reads with MiXCR, one row per CDR3 protein. The sample lists 300,000 to 400,000 distinct CDR3 sequences, over 15% seen once, with about 32% in the top ten. These data also formed part of another study, on T cells in Graves' hyperthyroidism and ophthalmopathy.

The sample in question was peripheral blood mononuclear cells (PBMCs), obtained at new diagnosis, from a patient treated with antithyroid drugs. These receptor sequences come from a man aged 40-50 years with Graves disease.

As to this clonotype: This may stem from a read error, because a much larger clone lies one nucleotide away. The chain employs TRBV7-2 and TRBJ2-7, with D tentatively TRBD2 (5 bases). Per germline, CDR1 SGHTA and CDR2 FQGNSA. This CDR3 has 15 amino acids. The CDR3 DNA follows: TGTGCCAGCATCTTAGAGCCGGGAAGCTCCTACGAGCAGTACTTC. This encodes CASILEPGSSYEQYF.

This clonotype came up many times. CDR3 protein: CASSLEGGAIGDTQYF. In DNA, the CDR3 is TGCGCCAGCAGCTTGGAGGGGGGGGCGATTGGAGATACGCAGTATTTT. This chain uses TRBV5-1 with TRBJ2-3; D may be TRBD2 (7 bases). The CDR3 spans 16 residues. Germline V CDR1 and CDR2: SGHRS, YFSETQ. V lost 0 bases to trimming and J lost 5 bases, with 16 bases between them.

This clonotype was observed a handful of times. The J gene is TRBJ2-1, the V gene TRBV10-3; D uncertain. Germline V CDR1 and CDR2: ENHRY, SYGVKD. CDR3 length: 14 residues. Trimming took 7 bases from V and 1 from J, leaving 11 bases between them. CDR3 protein: CAIKTWTSYNEQFF. The CDR3 coding sequence is TGTGCCATCAAGACGTGGACGTCCTACAATGAGCAGTTCTTC.

The rearrangement links TRBV4-3 to TRBJ2-1; TRBD2 matches 11 bases. Trimming cost V 0 bases and J 7 bases; bases outside gene matches: 8. This CDR3 has 17 amino acids. Germline V gene data show CDR1 as LGHNA and CDR2 as YSLEER. The CDR3 is CASSQEDSGGEENEQFF. The CDR3 coding sequence is TGCGCCAGCAGCCAAGAGGATAGCGGGGGGGAGGAGAATGAGCAGTTCTTC.

This clonotype has a single count. This rearrangement joins TRBV18 to TRBJ2-6; 11 positions match TRBD1. Germline lookup yields CDR1 KGHSH and CDR2 LQKENI. CDR3 length: 17 amino acids. V lost 6 bases and J lost 1; bases outside the gene matches: 5. CDR3: CASSPGTGGSGANVLTF. The CDR3 DNA reads TGTGCCAGCTCTCCCGGGACAGGGGGGTCTGGGGCCAACGTCCTGACTTTC.

This chain connects TRBV5-1 to TRBJ1-6, with 8 bases identical to TRBD1. The ends lost 4 bases at V and 6 bases at J; junction bases unmatched: 6. The germline V gene has CDR1 SGHRS and CDR2 YFSETQ. The CDR3 contains 15 residues. The CDR3 sequence: CASSPLQGGNSPLHF. The CDR3 region has the DNA TGCGCCAGCAGCCCCTTACAGGGGGGTAATTCACCCCTCCACTTT.

In its sample, this clonotype was seen a few times. The chain links TRBV6-5 to TRBJ2-2; tentative D call: TRBD1 (6 bases). V lost 2 bases, J lost 5 bases, and 15 bases lay in between. CDR3 length: 16 residues. Germline V gene sequence: CDR1 MNHEY, CDR2 SVGAGI. The CDR3 here is CASSYGTGFGTGELFF. The CDR3 DNA sequence: TGTGCCAGCAGTTACGGAACAGGGTTTGGAACCGGGGAGCTGTTTTTT.

This clonotype came up a few times. The chain combines TRBV6-1 with TRBJ1-2, with TRBD1 identical over 7 bases. CDR1 MNHNS and CDR2 SASEGT come from the germline V gene. V dropped 7 bases and J dropped 4; count of bases not matched to a gene: 6. CDR3 length: 13 residues. The CDR3 loop is CASTTDRVYGYTF. The DNA for the CDR3 is TGTGCCAGCACTACCGACAGGGTCTATGGCTACACCTTC.

This rearrangement joins TRBV11-3 to TRBJ2-2; 9 bases align to TRBD1. V was pared by 5 bases and J by 6 bases, with 7 bases of the junction left unmatched. Germline V gives CDR1 SGHNT, CDR2 YENEEA. The CDR3 extends over 15 amino acids. The CDR3 nucleotides are TGTGCCAGCAGCCCTGGGACAGGGCCCGCCGGGGAGCTGTTTTTT. It translates to CASSPGTGPAGELFF.

As to this clonotype: A read error is the likely source, as a far larger clone sits one nucleotide away. The chain recombines TRBV7-2 with TRBJ2-1; D is uncertain. CDR1 is SGHTA and CDR2 is FQGNSA in the germline V gene. This CDR3 is built from 12 residues. The V end lost 3 bases, the J end lost 13 bases, and 13 bases lay between the germline ends. The CDR3 DNA follows: TGTGCCAGCAGCTTGATGGTCGAGACCCAGTTCTTC. This encodes CASSLMVETQFF.

V and J are TRBV12-3 or TRBV12-4 and TRBJ1-6; no firm D call. The V gene lost 3 bases and the J gene lost 10 bases, with 13 bases spanning the gap. This CDR3 is 14 amino acids long. The CDR3 loop is CASSLSGTHSPLHF. The CDR3 DNA is TGTGCCAGCAGTTTGAGTGGTACGCACTCACCCCTCCACTTT.

The table lists this clonotype with many counts. This chain joins TRBV28 and TRBJ2-7, with a tentative D call TRBD1 (6 bases). The CDR3 consists of 14 residues. Germline V gene lookup returns CDR1 MDHEN and CDR2 SYDVKM. Trimming removed 7 bases at V and 3 bases at J, with 16 bases between. This chain's CDR3 is CASNPRVGGYEQYF. CDR3 sequence (DNA): TGTGCCAGCAATCCGCGAGTAGGGGGCTACGAGCAGTACTTC.

V usage is TRBV29-1 and J usage is TRBJ1-5; 10 nucleotides line up with TRBD1. The junction had 17 bases not matched to a gene; V was cut back by 7 bases and J by 5 bases. The germline V gene encodes CDR1 SQVTM and CDR2 ANQGSEA. CDR3 length: 17 amino acids. CDR3 region: CSGIRDRGPQAYQPQHF. In DNA form, the CDR3 reads TGCAGCGGCATCCGGGACAGGGGACCTCAGGCCTATCAGCCCCAGCATTTT.

This clonotype has ten or more counts. DNA for the CDR3: TGCAGTGCTAGGGGACTAGCGGCGCGTGGAAACATTCAGTACTTC. It specifies CSARGLAARGNIQYF. The V call is TRBV20-1, the J call TRBJ2-4; 11 bases match TRBD2. J was trimmed by 6 bases and V by 3 bases; bases with no gene match: 7. Germline-derived CDR1 and CDR2 are DFQATT and SNEGSKA (reference sequence). The CDR3 extends over 15 amino acids.

This clonotype turned up a few times. A read error may account for a junction end that differs from germline. The chain has TRBV5-1 and TRBJ1-3; no definite D call. Germline lookup yields CDR1 SGHRS and CDR2 YFSETQ. The CDR3 is made up of 16 amino acids. The CDR3 DNA is TGTGCCAGCAGCTTGGTTACGGGTAACTCTGGAAACACCATATATTTT. Protein: CASSLVTGNSGNTIYF.

This clonotype was seen many times. The rearrangement uses TRBV6-2 or TRBV6-3 and TRBJ2-3; 7 bases line up with TRBD2. V lost 1 base and J lost 0; bases outside the gene matches: 7. CDR3 length: 17 residues. CDR1 is MNHEY and CDR2 is SVGEGT in the germline V gene. CDR3 amino acids: CASSYWVGRGSTDTQYF. DNA of the CDR3: TGTGCCAGCAGTTACTGGGTCGGGCGGGGGAGCACAGATACGCAGTATTTT.